The rows below give T cell receptor beta chains drawn from one sample of a study of blood T cells in healthy people across ages. TCRdb used MiXCR to reprocess the 5' RACE reads, holding one entry per CDR3 protein. The sample comprises over a million distinct CDR3 sequences, approximately 42% of which are singletons, and less than 8% rests with the top ten. Sequenced input: blood. Receptors originate from a woman under 30 in good health. The CDR3 runs from the conserved cysteine through the conserved F or W. Fields, in order: J gene, V gene, clone size, CDR3 protein. The size of a clone is reported for some rows only, either as once, few or many, or as a class for expanded clones.

j_call: TRBJ2-1; v_call: TRBV20-1; clone_size: few; cdr3_aa: CSARDRDGVAGKFYNEQFF
j_call: TRBJ1-1; v_call: TRBV6-5; clone_size: -; cdr3_aa: CASSYGHEAFF
j_call: TRBJ2-7; v_call: TRBV5-8; clone_size: -; cdr3_aa: CASSWEVSGHSSYEQYF
j_call: TRBJ2-1; v_call: TRBV7-3; clone_size: once; cdr3_aa: CASSLNGGNQPFF
j_call: TRBJ2-5; v_call: TRBV4-1; clone_size: few; cdr3_aa: CASSQVGGRNEGTQYF
j_call: TRBJ1-6; v_call: TRBV7-9; clone_size: -; cdr3_aa: CASSPRRDRDSPLHF
j_call: TRBJ2-7; v_call: TRBV20-1; clone_size: -; cdr3_aa: CSARDLGSLGYEQYF
j_call: TRBJ2-7; v_call: TRBV5-1; clone_size: -; cdr3_aa: CASSLSQGAGEQYF
j_call: TRBJ2-1; v_call: TRBV6-5; clone_size: -; cdr3_aa: CASSPSTSVNNEQFF
j_call: TRBJ2-7; v_call: TRBV6-6; clone_size: few; cdr3_aa: CASSTRQGVSSYEQYF
j_call: TRBJ2-5; v_call: TRBV7-8; clone_size: once; cdr3_aa: CASKFGTGATGVYEQSF
j_call: TRBJ2-7; v_call: TRBV30; clone_size: many; cdr3_aa: CAWSVSGYEQYF
j_call: TRBJ1-1; v_call: TRBV3-1; clone_size: -; cdr3_aa: CASSRGTGWWAFF
j_call: TRBJ2-5; v_call: TRBV27; clone_size: few; cdr3_aa: CASSLAGIEVYF
j_call: TRBJ1-3; v_call: TRBV20-1; clone_size: -; cdr3_aa: CSAGGQAGNTIYF
j_call: TRBJ2-5; v_call: TRBV30; clone_size: -; cdr3_aa: CAWTYGTGGLETQYF
j_call: TRBJ2-7; v_call: TRBV25-1; clone_size: -; cdr3_aa: CASIENGVYEQYF
j_call: TRBJ2-5; v_call: TRBV3-1; clone_size: -; cdr3_aa: CASSPAGTPTLDEQYF
j_call: TRBJ2-2; v_call: TRBV2; clone_size: -; cdr3_aa: CASREGLGNTGELFF
j_call: TRBJ2-3; v_call: TRBV12-3/TRBV12-4; clone_size: -; cdr3_aa: CASRPGTGLADTQYF
j_call: TRBJ2-1; v_call: TRBV7-9; clone_size: -; cdr3_aa: CASSLAENLRDEQFF
j_call: TRBJ1-5; v_call: TRBV3-1; clone_size: -; cdr3_aa: CASSQWENQPQHF
j_call: TRBJ2-7; v_call: TRBV4-2; clone_size: few; cdr3_aa: CASSQEKGQSYEQYF
j_call: TRBJ2-3; v_call: TRBV12-3/TRBV12-4; clone_size: -; cdr3_aa: CASSFFAGTDTQYF
j_call: TRBJ2-5; v_call: TRBV20-1; clone_size: -; cdr3_aa: CSAEDRGKQETQYF
j_call: TRBJ2-1; v_call: TRBV6-1; clone_size: -; cdr3_aa: CASSAGTGGYNEQFF
j_call: TRBJ1-2; v_call: TRBV27; clone_size: -; cdr3_aa: CASSFGQGINGYTF
j_call: TRBJ2-3; v_call: TRBV7-2; clone_size: -; cdr3_aa: CASSPSGGVPGTQYF
j_call: TRBJ1-1; v_call: TRBV3-1; clone_size: few; cdr3_aa: CASSHGDRMNTEAFF
j_call: TRBJ2-1; v_call: TRBV5-5; clone_size: -; cdr3_aa: CASSTYSGTIDEQFF
j_call: TRBJ2-2; v_call: TRBV11-2; clone_size: -; cdr3_aa: CASSLAGTGGAGELFF
j_call: TRBJ1-1; v_call: TRBV29-1; clone_size: -; cdr3_aa: CSVVGGIWKATEAFF
j_call: TRBJ2-7; v_call: TRBV7-2; clone_size: -; cdr3_aa: CASSNSGLDYEQYF
j_call: TRBJ2-7; v_call: TRBV27; clone_size: -; cdr3_aa: CASRLSGSYGRYEQYF
j_call: TRBJ1-1; v_call: TRBV4-1; clone_size: -; cdr3_aa: CASSQPPSSYWNTEAFF
j_call: TRBJ2-1; v_call: TRBV29-1; clone_size: many; cdr3_aa: CSAPAGDEQFF
j_call: TRBJ2-1; v_call: TRBV7-2; clone_size: few; cdr3_aa: CASSLRTSRNEQFF
j_call: TRBJ1-5; v_call: TRBV29-1; clone_size: -; cdr3_aa: CSVPGQKSVQPQHF
j_call: TRBJ1-2; v_call: TRBV20-1; clone_size: -; cdr3_aa: CSAPDLTGGQGYTF
j_call: TRBJ2-5; v_call: TRBV7-9; clone_size: few; cdr3_aa: CASSLTRGNQETQYF
j_call: TRBJ1-2; v_call: TRBV7-2; clone_size: few; cdr3_aa: CASSLDRVTEGYTF
j_call: TRBJ2-3; v_call: TRBV20-1; clone_size: -; cdr3_aa: CSARAGLAGARYDSTDTQYF
j_call: TRBJ1-6; v_call: TRBV10-3; clone_size: many; cdr3_aa: CAISDSYNSPLHF
j_call: TRBJ2-1; v_call: TRBV9; clone_size: -; cdr3_aa: CASSTGVTSGHSYNEQFF
j_call: TRBJ2-5; v_call: TRBV9; clone_size: -; cdr3_aa: CASSDLGGMIQETQYF